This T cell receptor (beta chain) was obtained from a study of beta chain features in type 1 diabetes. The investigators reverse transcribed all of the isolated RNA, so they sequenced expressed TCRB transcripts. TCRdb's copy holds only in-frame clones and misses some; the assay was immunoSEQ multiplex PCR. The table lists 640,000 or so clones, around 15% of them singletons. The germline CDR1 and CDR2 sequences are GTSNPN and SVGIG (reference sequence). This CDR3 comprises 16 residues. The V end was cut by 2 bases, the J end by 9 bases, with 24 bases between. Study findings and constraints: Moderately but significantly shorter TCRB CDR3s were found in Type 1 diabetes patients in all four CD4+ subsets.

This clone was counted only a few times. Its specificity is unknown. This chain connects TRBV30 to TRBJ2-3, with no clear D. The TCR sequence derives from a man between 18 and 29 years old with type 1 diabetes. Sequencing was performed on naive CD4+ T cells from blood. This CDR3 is CAWSLSGIPPSRTQYF. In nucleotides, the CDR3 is TGTGCCTGGAGTCTTTCTGGGATCCCGCCGTCGCGAACGCAGTATTTT.